This record looks at one TCR beta chain sequence and its context. The antigen remains undetermined. CD4+ and CD8+ T cells were sorted from PBMCs stained for CD3, CD4 and CD8. The data originate from a study of CD8+ T cells in alopecia areata. RNA, once extracted, was reverse transcribed into cDNA for use as the sequencing template. Generated by immunoSEQ multiplex PCR, the TCRdb table keeps only in-frame clones and is missing some. The profile shows about 120,000 clones, 55% to 65% of them singletons. The CDR3 sequence is 12 residues long. In germline, CDR1 is SQVTM, CDR2 ANQGSEA. Trimming took off 1 base at V and 10 bases at J, with 13 bases between the two ends. Regarding the study as a whole: In lesional scalp, particularly from alopecia totalis/universalis, clonality was higher than in normal scalp. In scalp samples, resident alphabeta T cells of normal skin are also sequenced.

The chain carries TRBV29-1 and TRBJ1-1; tentatively, D is TRBD1 (6 bases). Sequenced sample: CD4+ T cells sorted from blood. This receptor was identified in a human donor in good health. The CDR3 region is CSVEGGAKGAFF. The CDR3 DNA reads as TGCAGCGTTGAAGGGGGGGCGAAGGGAGCTTTCTTT.